Following are 27 T cell receptor beta chains from one sample sequenced in a study of T cell responses to AZD1222 COVID-19 vaccine. Clones were read by immunoSEQ multiplex PCR, and TCRdb kept only the in-frame ones, dropping some. The sample contains 150,000 or so clones, approximately 88% of which appear only once. This sample comprised peripheral blood, obtained on day 0 of AZD1222 vaccination. All receptors derive from an adult in good health.

This rearrangement joins TRBV11-2 to TRBJ2-1; no clear D. Looked up from germline, CDR1 is SGHAT and CDR2 is FQNNGV. Trimming shortened V by 5 bases and J by 6 bases, and 20 bases separated the two germline ends. The CDR3 is 16 residues long. CDR3 in DNA: TGTGCCAGCAGCCTTCTTTGGACCACGGTTAGCAATGAGCAGTTCTTC. Translating gives CASSLLWTTVSNEQFF.

The rearrangement links TRBV11-3 to TRBJ2-7, with 10 bases identical to TRBD2. Germline loops: CDR1 SGHNT, CDR2 YENEEA. V was clipped by 5 bases and J by 0 bases; unmatched bases: 4. The CDR3 runs 15 residues. The chain's CDR3 is CASSQWTSGSYEQYF. The CDR3 region has the DNA TGTGCCAGCAGCCAATGGACTAGCGGCTCCTACGAGCAGTACTTC.

The chain combines TRBV9 with TRBJ2-1; possibly TRBD1 for D (5 bases). V lost 0 bases to trimming and J lost 6 bases, with 16 bases between them. Germline CDR1 and CDR2: SGDLS and YYNGEE. There are 16 residues in the CDR3. The CDR3 sequence is CASSVGWAGIGNEQFF. DNA of the CDR3: TGTGCCAGCAGCGTAGGCTGGGCAGGGATCGGCAATGAGCAGTTCTTC.

The J gene is TRBJ1-1, the V gene TRBV5-1; weak D call: TRBD1 (5 bases). This CDR3 contains 14 residues. V was pared by 4 bases and J by 6 bases, with 16 bases between. In germline, CDR1 is SGHRS, CDR2 YFSETQ. DNA for the CDR3: TGCGCCAGCAGCCCGAATCCAGGGTTCGCTGAAGCTTTCTTT. Translating gives CASSPNPGFAEAFF.

V usage is TRBV28 and J usage is TRBJ1-5, with D perhaps TRBD1 (5 bases). V gave up 3 bases and J gave up 0 bases, with 12 bases separating them. This CDR3 is built from 16 residues. Germline CDR1 reads MDHEN; CDR2 reads SYDVKM. CDR3 in amino acids: CASSFFPGNSNQPQHF. In nucleotides, the CDR3 is TGTGCCAGCAGTTTCTTTCCAGGGAATAGCAATCAGCCCCAGCATTTT. Full variable domain (outside the CDR3, taken from reference TRBV28 and TRBJ1-5): DVKVTQSSRYLVKRTGEKVFLECVQDMDHENMFWYRQDPGLGLRLIYFSYDVKMKEKGDIPEGYSVSREKKERFSLILESASTNQTSMYLCASSFFPGNSNQPQHFGDGTRLSIL.

The rearrangement uses TRBV7-2 and TRBJ1-1; a weak D match, TRBD1 (5 bases). V was pared by 2 bases and J by 1 base, with 11 bases between. The CDR3 has 15 amino acids. The germline V gene encodes CDR1 SGHTA and CDR2 FQGNSA. The CDR3 loop reads CASSLSPGTNTEAFF. The CDR3 DNA reads as TGTGCCAGCAGCTTATCGCCAGGGACGAACACTGAAGCTTTCTTT.

V is TRBV14 and J is TRBJ1-1; TRBD1 matches at 7 bases. V shed 4 bases, J shed 5 bases, and the junction held 1 base outside the gene matches. Per the germline V gene, CDR1 is SGHDN and CDR2 is FVKESK. CDR3 length: 12 amino acids. CDR3 region: CASSPGGTEAFF. CDR3 nucleotide sequence: TGTGCCAGCAGCCCAGGGGGGACTGAAGCTTTCTTT.

The V and J genes are TRBV20-1 and TRBJ2-5; 7 bases align to TRBD2. Per the germline V gene, CDR1 is DFQATT and CDR2 is SNEGSKA (reference sequence). The CDR3 runs to 15 residues. V trimming: 3 bases; J trimming: 1 base; junction bases outside the gene matches: 8. CDR3 loop: CSASALAVSQETQYF. Here the CDR3 DNA reads TGCAGTGCTAGTGCCCTAGCGGTCAGCCAAGAGACCCAGTACTTC.

The V gene is TRBV5-8, the J gene TRBJ2-7; D unclear. The V end was cut by 3 bases, the J end by 6 bases, with 4 bases between. Per the germline V gene, CDR1 is SGHTS and CDR2 is YDEGEE. This CDR3 region has 10 residues. The CDR3 DNA reads TGTGCCAGCAGCTGGAGCGAGCAGTACTTC. It encodes CASSWSEQYF.

The rearrangement joins TRBV28 to TRBJ2-3; 7 bases match TRBD1. Losses at the gene ends were 5 bases for V and 5 bases for J; bases not matched to a gene: 7. Per the germline V gene, CDR1 is MDHEN and CDR2 is SYDVKM. The CDR3 is 14 residues long. The CDR3 DNA follows: TGTGCCAGCAGTGAAGGGGGCACGGTAGATACGCAGTATTTT. This sequence encodes CASSEGGTVDTQYF.

The V gene is TRBV18, the J gene TRBJ2-7; 13 bases line up with TRBD2. V lost 1 base, J lost 0 bases, and 9 bases stayed unmatched. From germline, CDR1 is KGHSH and CDR2 LQKENI. This CDR3 has 19 residues. CDR3 nucleotide sequence: TGTGCCAGCTCACCACTATCACTAGCGGGAGGGCCGAGCTCCTACGAGCAGTACTTC. Amino acids: CASSPLSLAGGPSSYEQYF.

As to this clone: Other DNA sequences of this sample code for an identical CDR3. The rearrangement uses TRBV27 and TRBJ2-7, with unresolved D. Deletions cut 5 bases from V and 4 bases from J, with 15 bases between. Germline V gene lookup returns CDR1 MNHEY and CDR2 SMNVEV (reference sequence). The CDR3 covers 14 residues. The CDR3 nucleotides are TGTGCCAGCAGTCCCTCTATAGGTCCATACGAGCAGTACTTC. This gives the protein CASSPSIGPYEQYF.

CDR3 DNA: TGTGCCTCTTCGGGCTATGGCTACACCTTC. Translating it yields CASSGYGYTF. The J gene is TRBJ1-2, the V gene TRBV30; no definite D call. V was shortened by 7 bases and J by 4 bases, with 7 bases between the two germline ends. Germline V gene sequence: CDR1 GTSNPN, CDR2 SVGIG (reference sequence). The CDR3 is made up of 10 amino acids.

This clone is a singleton in its sample. The rearrangement uses TRBV9 and TRBJ2-2; no clear D. V was shortened by 3 bases and J by 5 bases, with 8 bases between the two germline ends. CDR3 length: 13 residues. The germline V gene has CDR1 SGDLS and CDR2 YYNGEE. The CDR3 DNA reads as TGTGCCAGCAGCGGCCGAAAGACCGGGGAGCTGTTTTTT. This sequence encodes CASSGRKTGELFF.

This clone was detected a few times. The chain carries TRBV28 and TRBJ2-3; D remains ambiguous. The CDR3 runs to 15 residues. Between the trimmed V and J ends, which lost 6 bases and 3 bases, there was a span of 16 bases. The germline CDR1 and CDR2 sequences are MDHEN and SYDVKM. The CDR3: CASSARTYATDTQYF. The CDR3 DNA follows: TGTGCCAGCAGCGCCAGGACGTATGCTACAGATACGCAGTATTTT.

This clone showed up just a few times. The chain employs TRBV12-5 and TRBJ1-5; D gene uncertain. The CDR3 is 14 residues long. CDR1 is LGHNT and CDR2 is FRNRAP in the germline V gene. The V end was cut by 8 bases, the J end by 4 bases, with 15 bases between. CDR3 amino acids: CASLMDPSNQPQHF. The CDR3 nucleotides read TGTGCTAGTCTGATGGATCCCTCAAATCAGCCCCAGCATTTT.

The gene calls are TRBV5-5 and TRBJ1-3; D is possibly TRBD1 (5 bases). V lost 0 bases to trimming and J lost 0 bases, with 13 bases between them. The length of the CDR3 is 17 residues. Germline V gives CDR1 SGHKS, CDR2 YYEKEE (reference sequence). Written as DNA, the CDR3 is TGTGCCAGCAGCTTGGAATCAGGGCCCCTCTCTGGAAACACCATATATTTT. The encoded protein is CASSLESGPLSGNTIYF.

The chain has TRBV7-3 and TRBJ1-1, with D possibly matching TRBD1 (6 bases). The CDR3 runs 14 residues. From germline, CDR1 is SGHTA and CDR2 FQGTGA. V gave up 5 bases and J gave up 4 bases, with 14 bases separating them. The CDR3 coding sequence is TGTGCCAGCAGCCCCTTAAAAGGGGGCACTGAAGCTTTCTTT. Its translation is CASSPLKGGTEAFF.

The chain carries TRBV11-3 and TRBJ2-2; D tentatively reads TRBD1 or TRBD2 (5 bases each). Germline CDR1 SGHNT, CDR2 YENEEA. The V end lost 5 bases, the J end lost 5 bases, and 6 bases lay between the germline ends. The CDR3 covers 12 residues. For the CDR3, the DNA is TGTGCCAGCAGCGGGGGAACCGGGGAGCTGTTTTTT. Protein product: CASSGGTGELFF.

V gene TRBV28 combines with J gene TRBJ1-1; no clear D. CDR3 length equals 13 residues. Per germline, CDR1 MDHEN and CDR2 SYDVKM. Trimming shortened V by 7 bases and J by 8 bases, and 17 bases separated the two germline ends. DNA of the CDR3: TGTGCCAGCACCCGAGGCGGCAGCTCGGAAGCTTTCTTT. It encodes CASTRGGSSEAFF.

The J gene is TRBJ2-7, the V gene TRBV3-1 (or the pseudogene TRBV3-2); D might be TRBD2 (7 bases). V lost 1 base to trimming and J lost 6 bases, with 16 bases between them. This CDR3 has 15 residues. Germline assignment: CDR1 LGHDT and CDR2 YNNKEL (reference sequence). DNA of the CDR3: TGTGCCAGCAGCCAAGGGGGGGGCTTTGGAAGCGAGCAGTACTTC. This codes for CASSQGGGFGSEQYF.

V and J are TRBV7-2 and TRBJ1-2, with D possibly being TRBD1 (5 bases). Trimming removed 5 bases at V and 8 bases at J, with 18 bases between. The length of the CDR3 is 14 residues. CDR1 and CDR2 from the germline V gene are SGHTA and FQGNSA. The CDR3 region has the DNA TGTGCCAGCAGCGTGGGACCGGGCCCAAGGGGCTACACCTTC. Protein sequence: CASSVGPGPRGYTF.

The chain uses TRBV9 and TRBJ1-6; TRBD1 is a possible D gene (6 bases). The germline V gene encodes CDR1 SGDLS and CDR2 YYNGEE. Deletions cut 0 bases from V and 6 bases from J, with 10 bases between. The CDR3 runs 15 residues. The CDR3 loop reads CASSVGDILNSPLHF. As DNA, the CDR3 is TGTGCCAGCAGCGTAGGGGACATTCTTAATTCACCCCTCCACTTT.

The genes are TRBV10-3 and TRBJ2-7; tentatively, D is TRBD1 (6 bases). Trimming removed 7 bases at V and 2 bases at J, with 15 bases between. The germline CDR1 and CDR2 sequences are ENHRY and SYGVKD. The length of the CDR3 is 14 residues. The CDR3 loop is CAITPTGLTYEQYF. The CDR3 DNA reads TGTGCCATCACCCCGACAGGTTTGACCTACGAGCAGTACTTC.

V gene TRBV29-1 combines with J gene TRBJ2-7, with 8 bases lining up with TRBD1. CDR3 length equals 13 residues. The germline CDR1 and CDR2 sequences are SQVTM and ANQGSEA. V lost 4 bases and J lost 1; bases outside the gene matches: 3. CDR3 DNA: TGCAGCGTTGCGGACAGGGCGTCCTACGAGCAGTACTTC. Amino acid sequence: CSVADRASYEQYF.

This clone appeared a few times. This rearrangement joins TRBV11-1 to TRBJ2-1; 12 bases are shared with TRBD2. Per germline, CDR1 SGHAT and CDR2 FQDESV (reference sequence). Trimming at V came to 5 bases and at J to 6 bases, leaving 5 bases not matched to a gene. This CDR3 is 15 amino acids long. Here the CDR3 reads CASSARTSGINEQFF. For the CDR3, the DNA is TGTGCCAGCAGCGCAAGGACTAGCGGGATCAATGAGCAGTTCTTC.

This clone occurred once. The chain carries TRBV6-5 and TRBJ1-5; 7 nucleotides match TRBD1. J lost 0 bases, V lost 2 bases, and 4 bases had no gene match. Germline lookup yields CDR1 MNHEY and CDR2 SVGAGI. The CDR3 loop spans 16 amino acids. CDR3 coding DNA: TGTGCCAGCAGTTACCCCGGGACAGTTAGCAATCAGCCCCAGCATTTT. This codes for CASSYPGTVSNQPQHF.